This passage covers 5 T cell receptor beta chains from one sample sequenced in a study of OX40 agonist ivuxolimab in advanced cancers. Produced via immunoSEQ multiplex PCR; TCRdb's table is partial and in-frame only. Among 55,000 to 90,000 clones listed, roughly 80% were seen once. The sample here was CD4+ or CD8+ T cells sorted from blood, taken in a trial of the OX40 agonist ivuxolimab. The source is an adult with an advanced solid tumor such as melanoma, head and neck, liver or kidney cancer.

This chain connects TRBV7-2 to TRBJ2-7, with D hard to call. Germline-derived CDR1 and CDR2 are SGHTA and FQGNSA. The CDR3 has 15 residues. V was pared by 0 bases and J by 0 bases, with 9 bases between. Here the CDR3 reads CASSLAGVPSYEQYF. The CDR3 coding sequence is TGTGCCAGCAGCTTAGCGGGCGTTCCCTCCTACGAGCAGTACTTC.

This clone has more than one count but fewer than ten. This chain joins TRBV5-1 and TRBJ1-6; possible D gene TRBD1, 5 bases. V shed 0 bases and J shed 10 bases, with 14 bases lying between them. Germline CDR1 SGHRS, CDR2 YFSETQ. This CDR3 comprises 15 residues. The CDR3 reads CASSLAGRNRSPLHF. DNA for the CDR3: TGCGCCAGCAGCTTGGCCGGCAGGAACAGGTCACCCCTCCACTTT. Complete variable domain (other parts from reference TRBV5-1 and TRBJ1-6): KAGVTQTPRYLIKTRGQQVTLSCSPISGHRSVSWYQQTPGQGLQFLFEYFSETQRNKGNFPGRFSGRQFSNSRSEMNVSTLELGDSALYLCASSLAGRNRSPLHFGNGTRLTVT.

The chain has TRBV6-6 and TRBJ1-1; D is unclear. With 8 bases removed from V and 1 base from J, the gap between germline ends came to 5 bases. Germline CDR1 MNHNY, CDR2 SVGAGI (reference sequence). This CDR3 region has 11 residues. CDR3 nucleotide sequence: TGTGCCAGCGTGGAGAACACTGAAGCTTTCTTT. Its translation is CASVENTEAFF.

The genes are TRBV7-2 and TRBJ1-1, with no clear D. The germline V gene has CDR1 SGHTA and CDR2 FQGNSA. The germline V and J ends were trimmed by 3 bases and 1 base, with 9 bases remaining between them. The CDR3 has 14 residues. CDR3 residues: CASSFRGTNTEAFF. In DNA, the CDR3 is TGTGCCAGCAGCTTCAGAGGAACGAACACTGAAGCTTTCTTT.

The V and J genes are TRBV30 and TRBJ1-2; 8 positions agree with TRBD1. The CDR3 consists of 13 residues. Germline CDR1 GTSNPN, CDR2 SVGIG (reference sequence). Trimming removed 3 bases from V and 6 bases from J; junction bases left unmatched: 6. The CDR3 nucleotides read TGTGCCTGGAGGACAGGGGCGGGCCATGGCTACACCTTC. This translates into CAWRTGAGHGYTF.